These 9 T cell receptor beta chains originate from one sample sequenced in a study of breast tumors, draining lymph nodes, adjacent tissues. One entry per CDR3 protein results from TCRdb running MiXCR on the multiplex PCR reads. The data hold fewer than 300,000 distinct CDR3 sequences, with about a third observed a single time. Axillary draining lymph nodes of breast cancer patients supplied the node samples. The sample consisted of axillary lymph node tissue. The receptors derive from a female donor with breast cancer. Some clones in this sample may be carry-over from other donors' samples.

This clonotype turned up a few times. A read error may be the cause here, since a much bigger clone is one base away. The chain couples TRBV20-1 to TRBJ2-5; no clear D. Deletions cut 0 bases from V and 9 bases from J, with 17 bases between. CDR3 length equals 14 residues. The germline gives CDR1 DFQATT, CDR2 SNEGSKA (reference sequence). The CDR3 sequence: CSARERRNNTAQYF. CDR3 in DNA: TGCAGTGCTAGAGAAAGACGCAACAATACGGCCCAGTACTTC.

This clonotype was recorded at least ten times. The J gene is TRBJ2-6, the V gene TRBV19; D is unclear. The V and J ends lost 1 base and 0 bases respectively, with 1 base between them. CDR3 length: 14 amino acids. Per the germline V gene, CDR1 is LNHDA and CDR2 is SQIVND (reference sequence). The CDR3 region is CASSIGSGANVLTF. The DNA for the CDR3 is TGTGCCAGTAGTATAGGCTCTGGGGCCAACGTCCTGACTTTC.

The rearrangement joins TRBV12-3 or TRBV12-4 to TRBJ1-6, with a weak D call TRBD1 (5 bases). V gave up 1 base and J gave up 13 bases, with 14 bases separating them. There are 14 residues in the CDR3. CDR3 amino acids: CASSLEGSNQPLHF. In nucleotides, the CDR3 is TGTGCCAGCAGTTTAGAGGGGAGCAATCAGCCCCTCCACTTT.

This clonotype was counted ten times or more. The chain employs TRBV6-6 and TRBJ2-7; D may be TRBD2 (5 bases). The CDR3 has 14 amino acids. In germline, CDR1 is MNHNY, CDR2 SVGAGI (reference sequence). Trimming removed 5 bases from V and 0 bases from J, with 11 bases in between. The CDR3 region has the DNA TGTGCCAGCAGTCACGTGAGGGACTCCTACGAGCAGTACTTC. This translates into CASSHVRDSYEQYF.

This clonotype showed up many times. The genes are TRBV4-1 and TRBJ2-1, with 7 bases that match TRBD2. Germline CDR1 and CDR2: MGHRA and YSYEKL. Unmatched junction bases numbered 12, after V lost 3 bases and J lost 7 bases. The CDR3 contains 16 residues. The CDR3 spells CASSQLVGGALNEQFF. CDR3 nucleotides: TGCGCCAGCAGCCAGTTGGTGGGAGGGGCGTTGAATGAGCAGTTCTTC.

In its sample, this clonotype was seen a few times. A much larger clone differs by one base, so this may be a read error. The chain employs TRBV5-5 and TRBJ2-5, with 10 nucleotides matching TRBD2. The CDR3 covers 15 residues. In germline, CDR1 is SGHKS, CDR2 YYEKEE (reference sequence). The ends lost 10 bases at V and 0 bases at J; junction bases unmatched: 9. In DNA, the CDR3 is TGTGCCGGAGCGGGAGGGCCTGCGTACCAAGAGACCCAGTACTTC. Its translation: CAGAGGPAYQETQYF.

CDR3 loop: CASSESGARKETQYF. Here the CDR3 DNA reads TGTGCCAGCAGTGAATCTGGGGCCCGGAAAGAGACCCAGTACTTC. V and J are TRBV25-1 and TRBJ2-5; weak D call: TRBD1 (5 bases). CDR3 length equals 15 residues. Germline V lookup: CDR1 MGHDK, CDR2 SYGVNS. The germline V and J ends were trimmed by 1 base and 3 bases, with 12 bases remaining between them.

This chain connects TRBV2 to TRBJ2-7; possible D gene TRBD2, 6 bases. Trimming stripped 6 bases from V and 7 bases from J, with 10 bases between. Germline CDR1 SNHLY, CDR2 FYNNEI. This CDR3 region has 11 residues. Written as DNA, the CDR3 is TGTGCCAGCAGCCCCGGACTAGAGCAGTACTTC. It specifies CASSPGLEQYF.

This clonotype came up many times. This chain connects TRBV7-3 to TRBJ2-7; D is unresolved. The CDR3 has 14 amino acids. Germline V gene lookup returns CDR1 SGHTA and CDR2 FQGTGA. V lost 0 bases and J lost 1, with 7 bases in between. The CDR3 protein is CASSLTVGSYEQYF. CDR3 in DNA: TGTGCCAGCAGCTTAACAGTCGGATCCTACGAGCAGTACTTC.